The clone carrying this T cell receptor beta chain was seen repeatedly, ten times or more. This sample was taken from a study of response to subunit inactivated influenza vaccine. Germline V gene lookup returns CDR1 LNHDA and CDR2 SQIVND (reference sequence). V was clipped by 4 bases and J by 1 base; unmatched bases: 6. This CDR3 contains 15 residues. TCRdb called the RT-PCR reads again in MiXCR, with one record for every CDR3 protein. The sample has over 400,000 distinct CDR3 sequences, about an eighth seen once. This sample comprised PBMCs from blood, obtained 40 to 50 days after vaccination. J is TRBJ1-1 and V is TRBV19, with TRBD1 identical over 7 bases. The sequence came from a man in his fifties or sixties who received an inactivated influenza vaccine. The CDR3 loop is CASSREGARNTEAFF. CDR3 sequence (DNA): TGTGCCAGTAGTAGGGAGGGGGCGCGGAACACTGAAGCTTTCTTT.